Following are 21 T cell receptor beta chains from one sample sequenced in a study of blood T cell repertoires in COVID-19. TCRdb keeps only in-frame clones here, not all; method: immunoSEQ multiplex PCR. The repertoire holds under 95,000 clones, with about 83% as singletons. Input material: peripheral blood. Receptors originate from a man in his sixties with acute or convalescent COVID-19.

The J gene is TRBJ2-3, the V gene TRBV6-6; D not resolved. V lost 6 bases to trimming and J lost 2 bases, with 3 bases between them. CDR3 size: 11 residues. Germline CDR1 is MNHNY and CDR2 is SVGAGI (reference sequence). The CDR3 here is CASRYTDTQYF. In DNA form, the CDR3 reads TGTGCCAGCAGATACACAGATACGCAGTATTTT.

This CDR3 is CAWSGDSYSYNEQFF. The CDR3 bases are TGTGCCTGGAGTGGGGACTCGTATTCCTACAATGAGCAGTTCTTC. This sequence joins TRBV30 and TRBJ2-1; D possibly corresponds to TRBD2 (6 bases). Deletions cut 1 base from V and 1 base from J, with 11 bases between. The CDR3 is made up of 15 amino acids. The germline V gene has CDR1 GTSNPN and CDR2 SVGIG (reference sequence).

This sequence joins TRBV4-2 and TRBJ1-4; D not resolved. Germline values: CDR1 LGHNA, CDR2 YNFKEQ. The CDR3 is 16 residues long. V lost 0 bases to trimming and J lost 1 base, with 9 bases between them. CDR3: CASSQEPRGTNEKLFF. For the CDR3, the DNA is TGTGCCAGCAGCCAAGAGCCCCGAGGAACTAATGAAAAACTGTTTTTT.

This rearrangement joins TRBV5-1 to TRBJ2-5; 7 nucleotides match TRBD1. The germline CDR1 and CDR2 sequences are SGHRS and YFSETQ. The CDR3 spans 14 residues. Unmatched junction bases numbered 5, after V lost 4 bases and J lost 2 bases. The CDR3 sequence: CASSPGTAQETQYF. The DNA for the CDR3 is TGCGCCAGCAGCCCGGGGACAGCACAAGAGACCCAGTACTTC.

This chain joins TRBV3-1 (or the pseudogene TRBV3-2) and TRBJ1-1, with 11 bases lining up with TRBD1. The V gene's germline CDR1 is LGHDT and CDR2 YNNKEL (reference sequence). J was trimmed by 7 bases and V by 7 bases; bases with no gene match: 8. The CDR3 has 14 residues. This CDR3 reads CASIAKGTGGEAFF. CDR3 bases: TGTGCCAGCATAGCTAAAGGGACAGGGGGTGAAGCTTTCTTT.

The genes are TRBV6-5 and TRBJ1-3; D is undetermined. V was shortened by 10 bases and J by 2 bases, with 12 bases between the two germline ends. The CDR3 runs 13 residues. Germline CDR1 is MNHEY and CDR2 is SVGAGI. CDR3 region: CATTAEAGNTIYF. CDR3 bases: TGTGCCACCACAGCGGAGGCTGGAAACACCATATATTTT.

This clone was seen only a few times. The rearrangement links TRBV27 to TRBJ1-6; 9 bases fit TRBD1. This CDR3 is built from 16 residues. V shed 4 bases and J 3 bases; nucleotides not matched to a gene: 4. Germline CDR1 is MNHEY and CDR2 is SMNVEV (reference sequence). In DNA, the CDR3 is TGTGCCAGCAGTTCTCGGACAGGGGTCTATAATTCACCCCTCCACTTT. It codes for CASSSRTGVYNSPLHF.

Only one count was recorded for this clone. The chain couples TRBV6-2 or TRBV6-3 to TRBJ1-2; a possible D gene is TRBD1 (5 bases). The CDR3 is 15 residues long. V was shortened by 5 bases and J by 8 bases, with 21 bases between the two germline ends. Germline V CDR1 and CDR2: MNHEY, SVGEGT. CDR3 sequence reads: CASSQTQHQGLGYTF. DNA of the CDR3: TGTGCCAGCAGTCAAACCCAGCACCAGGGTCTCGGCTACACCTTC.

The chain combines TRBV4-2 with TRBJ1-1; a weak D match, TRBD1 (5 bases). Trimming left V 0 bases short and J 5 bases short, with 19 bases between. This CDR3 is built from 17 residues. Germline CDR1 LGHNA, CDR2 YNFKEQ. The CDR3 sequence: CASSQDRARAGKTEAFF. The CDR3 DNA is TGTGCCAGCAGCCAAGACAGGGCCCGCGCAGGTAAGACTGAAGCTTTCTTT.

The J gene is TRBJ1-6, the V gene TRBV6-2 or TRBV6-3; tentative D call: TRBD1 (5 bases). Per germline, CDR1 MNHEY and CDR2 SVGEGT. This CDR3 spans 15 amino acids. V gave up 4 bases and J gave up 2 bases, with 9 bases separating them. CDR3 residues: CASSSGFTYNSPLHF. Here the CDR3 DNA reads TGTGCCAGCAGTTCAGGGTTCACCTATAATTCACCCCTCCACTTT.

The rearrangement links TRBV6-1 to TRBJ1-1; a possible D gene is TRBD1 (5 bases). Germline CDR1 MNHNS, CDR2 SASEGT. Trimming stripped 1 base from V and 1 base from J, with 10 bases between. This CDR3 is built from 15 residues. The CDR3 sequence: CASSEGGGTNTEAFF. DNA of the CDR3: TGTGCCAGCAGTGAAGGGGGGGGGACGAACACTGAAGCTTTCTTT.

This sequence joins TRBV6-2 or TRBV6-3 and TRBJ2-1; 9 nucleotides align to TRBD2. With 6 bases clipped from V and 9 bases from J, the junction kept 12 bases outside the gene matches. The CDR3 length is 15 residues. CDR1 is MNHEY and CDR2 is SVGEGT in the germline V gene. For the CDR3, the DNA is TGTGCCAGCAGCAAAGGACTAGCGTCCGTGGGTGAGCAGTTCTTC. Residues: CASSKGLASVGEQFF.

This sequence joins TRBV7-2 and TRBJ2-7; weak D call: TRBD1 (6 bases). V dropped 5 bases and J dropped 6 bases, with 8 bases sitting between them. The CDR3 covers 11 residues. Germline CDR1 and CDR2: SGHTA and FQGNSA. CDR3 sequence reads: CASSQGSEQYF. In DNA, the CDR3 is TGTGCCAGCAGCCAGGGGAGCGAGCAGTACTTC.

V and J are TRBV10-1 and TRBJ1-1; 9 nucleotides align to TRBD1. The germline gives CDR1 WNHNN, CDR2 SYGVQD (reference sequence). The junction had 2 bases not matched to a gene; V was cut back by 6 bases and J by 3 bases. The CDR3 has 13 amino acids. The CDR3 spells CASSGTGYTEAFF. The CDR3 DNA follows: TGCGCCAGCAGCGGGACAGGGTACACTGAAGCTTTCTTT.

The chain has TRBV5-6 and TRBJ1-1, with D perhaps matching TRBD1 (6 bases). This CDR3 has 15 amino acids. CDR1 is SGHDT and CDR2 is YYEEEE in the germline V gene. V lost 2 bases and J lost 2, with 13 bases in between. The CDR3 bases are TGTGCCAGCAGCTTCACACAGGGAGACAACACTGAAGCTTTCTTT. Protein: CASSFTQGDNTEAFF.

CDR3 nucleotide sequence: TGTGCCAGCAGCTTGCGTCCAGGGGGCTTCGGCGACAATGAGCAGTTCTTC. Translated: CASSLRPGGFGDNEQFF. The chain employs TRBV5-4 and TRBJ2-1; 8 positions match TRBD1. Germline CDR1 SGHNT, CDR2 YYREEE (reference sequence). The V segment lost 1 base and the J segment 5 bases; nucleotides outside the gene matches: 11. The CDR3 is 17 amino acids.

A few counts support this clone. The V and J genes are TRBV27 and TRBJ1-2, with 10 bases matching TRBD1. CDR3 length: 19 residues. CDR1 is MNHEY and CDR2 is SMNVEV in the germline V gene (reference sequence). V lost 6 bases, J lost 4 bases, and 20 bases stayed unmatched. CDR3 DNA sequence: TGTGCCAGCAGATATGCCCTCCGGGACAGGGGTATCGTGGGCTATGGCTACACCTTC. This gives the protein CASRYALRDRGIVGYGYTF.

CDR3 amino acids: CASSLAGGFANTGELFF. CDR3 nucleotide sequence: TGTGCCAGCAGCTTAGCTGGAGGGTTCGCGAACACCGGGGAGCTGTTTTTT. V is TRBV7-2 and J is TRBJ2-2, with D perhaps matching TRBD2 (6 bases). Per the germline V gene, CDR1 is SGHTA and CDR2 is FQGNSA. This CDR3 spans 17 amino acids. Trimming pared 0 bases from V and 0 bases from J, leaving 11 bases between.

This sequence joins TRBV30 and TRBJ2-3; 7 bases align to TRBD2. After removal of 3 bases from V and 0 bases from J, the junction contained 3 bases not matched to a gene. The germline V gene has CDR1 GTSNPN and CDR2 SVGIG (reference sequence). The CDR3 runs to 14 residues. The DNA for the CDR3 is TGTGCCTGGAGAGGACTAGGAAGCACAGATACGCAGTATTTT. Encoded protein: CAWRGLGSTDTQYF.

This chain connects TRBV12-3 or TRBV12-4 to TRBJ2-1, with TRBD1 matching 7 bases. Unmatched junction bases numbered 4, after V lost 6 bases and J lost 5 bases. The CDR3 length is 13 residues. The CDR3 spells CASRGTVDNEQFF. Written as DNA, the CDR3 is TGTGCCAGCAGGGGGACAGTCGACAATGAGCAGTTCTTC.

This chain connects TRBV20-1 to TRBJ1-2; D is undetermined. Trimming left V 3 bases short and J 3 bases short, with 11 bases between. The germline V gene encodes CDR1 DFQATT and CDR2 SNEGSKA (reference sequence). The CDR3 length is 13 residues. This CDR3 reads CSASGAVDYGYTF. CDR3 nucleotides: TGCAGTGCTAGTGGTGCGGTAGACTATGGCTACACCTTC.